Listed here are 25 T cell receptor beta chains from one sample, sequenced in a study of patients and donors after allogeneic stem cell transplantation. TCRdb processed the RT-PCR reads anew with MiXCR; each CDR3 protein has one entry. In the table there are approximately 170,000 distinct CDR3 sequences, approximately 30% of which are singletons. The sample consisted of blood, either unsorted or a sorted T cell fraction (not recorded which). The receptors come from a human donor who was either an allogeneic HSCT recipient or a stem cell or donor lymphocyte infusion donor (not recorded which). It is not recorded whose cells these are; they may come from a transplant donor.

This chain uses TRBV28 with TRBJ2-1; TRBD2 agrees at 11 bases. Germline V gives CDR1 MDHEN, CDR2 SYDVKM. The CDR3 contains 17 residues. The junction had 2 bases not matched to a gene; V was cut back by 1 base and J by 0 bases. Written as DNA, the CDR3 is TGTGCCAGCAGTTTATTTACTAGCGGGGGCTCCTACAATGAGCAGTTCTTC. Amino acid sequence: CASSLFTSGGSYNEQFF. The variable domain in full, with the rest retrieved from reference TRBV28 and TRBJ2-1, is DVKVTQSSRYLVKRTGEKVFLECVQDMDHENMFWYRQDPGLGLRLIYFSYDVKMKEKGDIPEGYSVSREKKERFSLILESASTNQTSMYLCASSLFTSGGSYNEQFFGPGTRLTVL.

The rearrangement uses TRBV29-1 and TRBJ1-1; 8 nucleotides align to TRBD1. With V trimmed by 4 bases and J by 4 bases, 5 bases remained unmatched. CDR3 length equals 13 residues. Per the germline V gene, CDR1 is SQVTM and CDR2 is ANQGSEA. CDR3 bases: TGCAGCGTTGCTCCAGGACAGGGCACTGAAGCTTTCTTT. Amino acid sequence: CSVAPGQGTEAFF.

CDR3 in amino acids: CASSLEGRVHYEQYF. The DNA of the CDR3 is TGTGCCAGCAGCTTAGAGGGCAGGGTACACTACGAGCAGTACTTC. The chain uses TRBV7-6 and TRBJ2-7, with D possibly being TRBD1 (5 bases). CDR3 size: 15 residues. Germline values: CDR1 SGHVS, CDR2 FNYEAQ. V was cut by 1 base and J by 3 bases, with 13 bases left in between.

This clonotype was observed a few times. The chain joins TRBV5-6 to TRBJ2-7; no clear D. Germline CDR1 reads SGHDT; CDR2 reads YYEEEE. The CDR3 length is 12 residues. Trimming took 2 bases from V and 4 from J, leaving 7 bases between them. DNA of the CDR3: TGTGCCAGCAGCTTTTTAGGGTACGAGCAGTACTTC. The encoded protein is CASSFLGYEQYF.

This chain joins TRBV28 and TRBJ2-5; 7 bases line up with TRBD1. Germline CDR1 is MDHEN and CDR2 is SYDVKM. The CDR3 has 15 amino acids. V shed 2 bases, J shed 2 bases, and the junction held 5 bases outside the gene matches. The CDR3 DNA sequence: TGTGCCAGCAGTTTAGTGACAGGGTCACAAGAGACCCAGTACTTC. It encodes CASSLVTGSQETQYF.

The chain is built from TRBV4-1 and TRBJ1-2; possible D gene TRBD1, 5 bases. Germline assignment: CDR1 MGHRA and CDR2 YSYEKL. The CDR3 spans 14 residues. The V gene lost 0 bases and the J gene lost 8 bases, with 13 bases spanning the gap. The DNA for the CDR3 is TGCGCCAGCAGCCAAGATTGGGGACCCAGGGGCTACACCTTC. This codes for CASSQDWGPRGYTF.

V gene TRBV7-9 combines with J gene TRBJ2-1; possible D gene TRBD2, 6 bases. Germline assignment: CDR1 SEHNR and CDR2 FQNEAQ (reference sequence). This CDR3 has 16 residues. Trimming shortened V by 5 bases and J by 0 bases, and 14 bases separated the two germline ends. The CDR3 reads CASSEQAGGSYNEQFF. The CDR3 nucleotides read TGTGCCAGCAGCGAGCAAGCGGGTGGCTCCTACAATGAGCAGTTCTTC.

The CDR3 is CASRTLADNSPLHF. The CDR3 DNA reads TGTGCCAGCAGAACTCTGGCGGATAATTCACCCCTCCACTTT. The V and J genes are TRBV12-3 or TRBV12-4 and TRBJ1-6, with D unclear. V lost 6 bases and J 5 bases, leaving 11 bases between the germline ends. The CDR3 loop spans 14 amino acids.

This clonotype was observed a handful of times. The rearrangement links TRBV20-1 to TRBJ2-7, with D hard to call. Germline V gene lookup returns CDR1 DFQATT and CDR2 SNEGSKA (reference sequence). The V gene lost 3 bases and the J gene lost 3 bases, with 9 bases spanning the gap. This CDR3 has 12 amino acids. Here the CDR3 reads CSASRTVYEQYF. CDR3 in DNA: TGCAGTGCTAGTCGGACCGTCTACGAGCAGTACTTC.

The chain employs TRBV28 and TRBJ2-5; D remains unclear. V lost 3 bases to trimming and J lost 3 bases, with 11 bases between them. The CDR3 runs to 14 residues. Germline values: CDR1 MDHEN, CDR2 SYDVKM. This CDR3 reads CASSFSESKETQYF. In DNA form, the CDR3 reads TGTGCCAGCAGTTTTTCGGAGAGTAAAGAGACCCAGTACTTC.

Only a few counts were recorded for this clonotype. The V call is TRBV20-1, the J call TRBJ2-1; 9 nucleotides align to TRBD2. V trimming: 7 bases; J trimming: 2 bases; junction bases outside the gene matches: 3. Germline V gene lookup returns CDR1 DFQATT and CDR2 SNEGSKA (reference sequence). The CDR3 length is 13 residues. The CDR3 loop reads CSVAGGAYNEQFF. The CDR3, as DNA: TGCAGTGTCGCGGGAGGGGCCTACAATGAGCAGTTCTTC.

The V call is TRBV27, the J call TRBJ2-7, with TRBD1 identical over 7 bases. The CDR3 is 15 residues long. Germline CDR1 and CDR2: MNHEY and SMNVEV (reference sequence). V lost 5 bases and J lost 4; bases outside the gene matches: 11. The CDR3 nucleotides are TGTGCCAGCAGTCGTAGTAGACAGGGCGGATACGAGCAGTACTTC. It is translated as CASSRSRQGGYEQYF.

This clonotype was seen a few times. The J gene is TRBJ2-3, the V gene TRBV5-1; 9 bases agree with TRBD2. The CDR3 has 14 amino acids. The V gene end was trimmed by 4 bases and the J gene end by 5 bases; junction bases not matched to a gene: 5. Germline V CDR1 and CDR2: SGHRS, YFSETQ. The CDR3 DNA reads TGCGCCAGCAGCCCCAGACTAGCGGAAGATACGCAGTATTTT. Residues: CASSPRLAEDTQYF.

There are a few counts of this clonotype. This chain links TRBV27 with TRBJ1-1; a possible D gene is TRBD1 (6 bases). The CDR3 is 13 residues long. V was shortened by 7 bases and J by 1 base, with 10 bases between the two germline ends. CDR1 and CDR2 (germline): MNHEY, SMNVEV (reference sequence). The CDR3 protein is CASMTGSNTEAFF. The DNA for the CDR3 is TGTGCCAGCATGACAGGATCGAACACTGAAGCTTTCTTT.

This clonotype has ten or more counts. The chain has TRBV5-1 and TRBJ1-2, with D maybe TRBD1 (5 bases). The germline gives CDR1 SGHRS, CDR2 YFSETQ. This CDR3 comprises 14 residues. The V gene lost 0 bases and the J gene lost 3 bases, with 9 bases spanning the gap. As DNA, the CDR3 is TGCGCCAGCAGCTTGGCTCAGGGCGACTATGGCTACACCTTC. Residues: CASSLAQGDYGYTF.

The chain employs TRBV29-1 and TRBJ2-2; D possibly uses TRBD1 or TRBD2 (5 bases each). Germline CDR1 and CDR2: SQVTM and ANQGSEA. Trimming shortened V by 5 bases and J by 1 base, and 14 bases separated the two germline ends. The CDR3 length is 15 residues. The CDR3 is CSVRMGVWNTGELFF. CDR3 in DNA: TGCAGCGTTCGCATGGGGGTATGGAACACCGGGGAGCTGTTTTTT.

The rearrangement uses TRBV20-1 and TRBJ2-7; 12 bases map to TRBD2. Germline loops: CDR1 DFQATT, CDR2 SNEGSKA (reference sequence). This CDR3 contains 14 residues. J lost 4 bases, V lost 3 bases, and 4 bases had no gene match. CDR3 residues: CSARASGRAYEQYF. CDR3 coding DNA: TGCAGTGCTAGGGCTAGCGGGAGGGCATACGAGCAGTACTTC.

A few counts support this clonotype. The J gene is TRBJ1-2, the V gene TRBV6-5; D may be TRBD1 (6 bases). This CDR3 comprises 15 residues. Germline CDR1 MNHEY, CDR2 SVGAGI. V was trimmed by 2 bases and J by 6 bases, leaving 16 bases between them. In DNA, the CDR3 is TGTGCCAGCAGTTACGGTGGGACACTCCCCAATGGCTACACCTTC. Translated: CASSYGGTLPNGYTF.

This clonotype appeared a few times. The chain joins TRBV12-3 or TRBV12-4 to TRBJ1-5; D not certain. The CDR3 consists of 14 residues. Between the trimmed V and J ends, which lost 2 bases and 5 bases, there was a span of 10 bases. The CDR3 spells CASSLQASHQPQHF. CDR3 nucleotides: TGTGCCAGCAGTTTACAAGCCAGCCATCAGCCCCAGCATTTT.

This clonotype was counted between two and nine times. The V gene is TRBV28, the J gene TRBJ1-3; D perhaps matches TRBD1 (6 bases). The CDR3 spans 15 residues. Looked up from germline, CDR1 is MDHEN and CDR2 is SYDVKM. The V end lost 3 bases, the J end lost 4 bases, and 13 bases lay between the germline ends. The chain's CDR3 is CASSFSGAGGNTIYF. Here the CDR3 DNA reads TGTGCCAGCAGTTTTTCGGGGGCAGGAGGAAACACCATATATTTT.

This clonotype was detected only a few times. The rearrangement joins TRBV9 to TRBJ2-2, with D possibly matching TRBD1 (7 bases). Trimming took 2 bases from V and 6 from J, leaving 11 bases between them. CDR3 length: 14 residues. Germline CDR1 SGDLS, CDR2 YYNGEE. The chain's CDR3 is CASSVTGTPGELFF. Written as DNA, the CDR3 is TGTGCCAGCAGCGTGACAGGGACTCCCGGGGAGCTGTTTTTT.

V gene TRBV4-3 combines with J gene TRBJ2-3; possible D gene TRBD1, 6 bases. V lost 4 bases and J lost 3, with 11 bases in between. CDR1 is LGHNA and CDR2 is YSLEER in the germline V gene. The CDR3 sequence is 14 residues long. The DNA of the CDR3 is TGCGCCAGCAGCCGGACAGCGGAGACAGATACGCAGTATTTT. Translation gives CASSRTAETDTQYF.

The rearrangement uses TRBV5-5 and TRBJ1-5; possibly TRBD1 for D (5 bases). Trimming removed 3 bases at V and 0 bases at J, with 10 bases between. This CDR3 is built from 15 residues. Per germline, CDR1 SGHKS and CDR2 YYEKEE (reference sequence). The CDR3 region has the DNA TGTGCCAGCAGCTCGGGGCCGAATAGCAATCAGCCCCAGCATTTT. It encodes CASSSGPNSNQPQHF.

This clonotype was counted at least ten times. This chain connects TRBV27 to TRBJ1-1; 10 bases map to TRBD1. CDR1 MNHEY and CDR2 SMNVEV come from the germline V gene (reference sequence). The CDR3 spans 15 residues. V lost 3 bases to trimming and J lost 7 bases; unmatched junction nucleotides: 8. As DNA, the CDR3 is TGTGCCAGCAGTTTCTCAGACAGGGGGCTCATTGAAGCTTTCTTT. It codes for CASSFSDRGLIEAFF.

The chain carries TRBV28 and TRBJ2-1; 12 bases align to TRBD2. Germline CDR1 MDHEN, CDR2 SYDVKM. The J segment lost 10 bases and the V segment lost 5 bases, leaving 3 bases of the junction unmatched. The length of the CDR3 is 13 residues. CDR3 amino acids: CASSGLAGREQFF. The CDR3 region has the DNA TGTGCCAGCAGTGGACTAGCGGGAAGGGAGCAGTTCTTC.